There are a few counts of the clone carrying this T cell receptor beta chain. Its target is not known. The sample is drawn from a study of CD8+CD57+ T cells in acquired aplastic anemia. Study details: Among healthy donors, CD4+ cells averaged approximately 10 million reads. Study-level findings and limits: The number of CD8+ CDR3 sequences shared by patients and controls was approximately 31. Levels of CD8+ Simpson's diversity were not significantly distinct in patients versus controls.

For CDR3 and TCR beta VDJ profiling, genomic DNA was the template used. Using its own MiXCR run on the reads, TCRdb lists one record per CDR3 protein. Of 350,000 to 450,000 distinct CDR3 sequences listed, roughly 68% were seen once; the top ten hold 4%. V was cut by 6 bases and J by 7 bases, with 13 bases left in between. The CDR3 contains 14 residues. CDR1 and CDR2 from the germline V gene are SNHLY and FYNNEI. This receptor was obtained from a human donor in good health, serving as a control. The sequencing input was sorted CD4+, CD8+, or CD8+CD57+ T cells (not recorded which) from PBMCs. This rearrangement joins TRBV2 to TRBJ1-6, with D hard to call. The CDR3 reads CASSFTVRNSPLHF. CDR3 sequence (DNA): TGTGCCAGCAGCTTCACAGTGAGGAATTCACCCCTCCACTTT.